The clone carrying this T cell receptor (beta chain) showed up just a few times. It may be a read error: a sequence one base away is much more abundant. The size of this beta chain means little, since it is a stray read in a library made for alpha chains. This entry is derived from a study of spatial heterogeneity in lung cancer. Study as a whole: Each time, sequencing found more beta-chain sequences than alpha-chain sequences. Raw-read counts averaged over ten per unique TCR and UMI combination.

Each CDR3 protein gets one entry after TCRdb re-called the 5' RACE reads with MiXCR. The sample includes several thousand distinct CDR3 sequences, less than 5% seen only once; the top ten take roughly a quarter. Time point defined: sample taken at primary tumor resection. The authors sequenced whole RNA from tumor, nontumor lung or frozen PBMC without sorting. Germline CDR1 reads LGHNA; CDR2 reads YNFKEQ. CDR3 length: 14 residues. The origin of this receptor is a female donor with early-stage non-small cell lung cancer. V gene TRBV4-2 combines with J gene TRBJ2-7; D perhaps matches TRBD1 (6 bases). The sequences come from normal lung tissue next to the tumor, collected at surgery. The CDR3 here is CASGQDPGANEQYF. CDR3 sequence (DNA): TGTGCCAGCGGCCAAGATCCAGGGGCCAACGAGCAGTACTTC.